Following are 19 T cell receptor beta chains from one sample sequenced in a study of blood T cell repertoires in COVID-19 (dated by TCRdb to 2018 to 2020). Receptor amplification or capture employed the immunoSEQ multiplex PCR assay. TCRdb carries this immuneACCESS record with in-frame sequences only. Its versions omit some clonotypes, under half of them owing to an unresolved V gene in the studies checked, with the rest unexplained. The sample records 60,000 to 70,000 clones, 84% of which are singletons. The top ten constitute roughly 4.8% of the sample. Sequenced: peripheral blood. The receptors shown here come from a woman aged 55 to 70 with acute or convalescent COVID-19.

There are a few counts of this clone. The rearrangement uses TRBV24-1 and TRBJ2-3; 7 bases are shared with TRBD2. V dropped 5 bases and J dropped 0; count of bases not matched to a gene: 4. This CDR3 comprises 15 residues. CDR1 and CDR2 (germline): KGHDR, SFDVKD. The CDR3 loop reads CATSVGGKSTDTQYF. CDR3 bases: TGTGCCACCAGTGTCGGGGGGAAGAGCACAGATACGCAGTATTTT.

The chain has TRBV5-1 and TRBJ1-2; D gene unclear. CDR1 and CDR2 (germline): SGHRS, YFSETQ. This CDR3 contains 15 residues. The germline V and J ends were trimmed by 4 bases and 0 bases, with 13 bases remaining between them. The CDR3 sequence: CASSPLEATNYGYTF. For the CDR3, the DNA is TGCGCCAGCAGCCCCCTTGAGGCAACTAACTATGGCTACACCTTC.

The chain joins TRBV7-9 to TRBJ2-3; 8 bases match TRBD2. The CDR3 runs to 18 residues. V lost 5 bases to trimming and J lost 1 base; unmatched junction nucleotides: 14. In germline, CDR1 is SEHNR, CDR2 FQNEAQ (reference sequence). The CDR3 bases are TGTGCCAGCAGCCCGACCCTGTCTTTTAGCGGGGGCACAGATACGCAGTATTTT. Its translation is CASSPTLSFSGGTDTQYF.

This clone is a singleton in its sample. The chain couples TRBV6-5 to TRBJ1-6; D call uncertain. Trimming cost V 2 bases and J 7 bases, with 12 bases left between them. The CDR3 spans 15 residues. CDR1 and CDR2 (germline): MNHEY, SVGAGI. DNA for the CDR3: TGTGCCAGCAGTTACACTAGGGCCCAAAATTCACCCCTCCACTTT. Residues: CASSYTRAQNSPLHF.

This clone was seen only once. A junction boundary mismatches the germline segment, possibly from a read error. This chain connects TRBV10-3 to TRBJ2-1, with 9 bases lining up with TRBD2. This CDR3 has 17 residues. Looked up from germline, CDR1 is ENHRY and CDR2 is SYGVKD. Here the CDR3 reads CAIRDGLEAGGSNEQFF. The CDR3, as DNA: TGTGCCATCCGTGACGGTCTAGAAGCGGGGGGCTCCAATGAGCAGTTCTTC.

There are a few counts of this clone. V usage is TRBV30 and J usage is TRBJ1-6; TRBD1 might be the D (6 bases). The germline CDR1 and CDR2 sequences are GTSNPN and SVGIG (reference sequence). CDR3 length: 15 residues. This CDR3 is CALGSRAGDNSPLHF. The CDR3 nucleotides read TGTGCGCTGGGGAGCCGCGCAGGGGATAATTCACCCCTCCACTTT.

J is TRBJ2-2 and V is TRBV21-1; the D call TRBD2 from the table was never checked on the DNA. TRBV21-1 is a pseudogene segment. This CDR3 comprises 17 residues. The CDR3 nucleotides read TGTGCCAGCAGCAAAAGTCGAGGGGGGGCCGACACCGGGGAGCTGTTTTTT. As protein: CASSKSRGGADTGELFF.

The V call is TRBV5-1, the J call TRBJ1-1; TRBD1 matches at 11 bases. This CDR3 has 16 residues. The ends lost 4 bases at V and 4 bases at J; junction bases unmatched: 9. Germline CDR1 is SGHRS and CDR2 is YFSETQ. The CDR3 DNA reads TGCGCCAGCAGCCGGGGACAGGGGGAGAGTGGCACTGAAGCTTTCTTT. Protein product: CASSRGQGESGTEAFF.

V usage is TRBV12-3 or TRBV12-4 and J usage is TRBJ1-1; 7 positions agree with TRBD1. Trimming removed 5 bases from V and 4 bases from J; junction bases left unmatched: 4. The CDR3 runs to 13 residues. CDR3 sequence reads: CASSPTGATEAFF. In DNA, the CDR3 is TGTGCCAGCAGTCCTACAGGGGCCACTGAAGCTTTCTTT.

The CDR3 DNA reads as TGTGCCAGCAGCCGCCTTAGGGAGGGGAGGTACACAGATACGCAGTATTTT. The encoded protein is CASSRLREGRYTDTQYF. The chain uses TRBV3-1 (or the pseudogene TRBV3-2) and TRBJ2-3; 7 nucleotides agree with TRBD2. From germline, CDR1 is LGHDT and CDR2 YNNKEL (reference sequence). CDR3 length equals 17 residues. V gave up 4 bases and J gave up 2 bases; unmatched junction bases: 12.

This clone was recorded a few times. The gene calls are TRBV24-1 and TRBJ2-1; 7 bases fit TRBD1. J was trimmed by 4 bases and V by 6 bases; bases with no gene match: 5. Germline values: CDR1 KGHDR, CDR2 SFDVKD. The CDR3 covers 14 residues. For the CDR3, the DNA is TGTGCCACCAGTTCTGGCAGGGGGTACAATGAGCAGTTCTTC. It yields the protein CATSSGRGYNEQFF.

The chain uses TRBV4-1 and TRBJ2-2; D is ambiguous. Germline V gene data show CDR1 as MGHRA and CDR2 as YSYEKL. The CDR3 length is 15 residues. V lost 0 bases to trimming and J lost 6 bases, with 11 bases between them. CDR3 region: CASSQDGQWPGELFF. In DNA form, the CDR3 reads TGCGCCAGCAGCCAAGATGGGCAGTGGCCCGGGGAGCTGTTTTTT.

V gene TRBV19 combines with J gene TRBJ2-2; 9 bases align to TRBD2. Germline assignment: CDR1 LNHDA and CDR2 SQIVND (reference sequence). Germline trimming cut 7 bases from V and 6 bases from J; bases unmatched to any gene: 12. The CDR3 runs 16 residues. CDR3 amino acids: CASKLWLAGFAGELFF. In DNA, the CDR3 is TGTGCCAGTAAATTGTGGCTAGCGGGGTTCGCCGGGGAGCTGTTTTTT.

The chain uses TRBV4-1 and TRBJ1-1, with D perhaps matching TRBD1 (6 bases). V lost 0 bases to trimming and J lost 5 bases, with 16 bases between them. CDR1 is MGHRA, CDR2 YSYEKL, per germline. This CDR3 spans 16 amino acids. CDR3 coding DNA: TGCGCCAGCAGCCAAGATATCGTCAGGGGTTCGACTGAAGCTTTCTTT. It specifies CASSQDIVRGSTEAFF.

J is TRBJ1-2 and V is TRBV5-1; TRBD1 agrees at 7 bases. From germline, CDR1 is SGHRS and CDR2 YFSETQ. The trim removed 3 bases at V and 8 bases at J, leaving 16 bases unmatched. This CDR3 spans 16 amino acids. CDR3 in amino acids: CASSSPTGTYRGGYTF. The DNA for the CDR3 is TGCGCCAGCAGCTCTCCGACAGGGACTTACCGGGGGGGCTACACCTTC.

This clone was recorded once. This rearrangement joins TRBV6-5 to TRBJ2-1; 11 bases align to TRBD1. The CDR3 spans 12 residues. Trimming took 7 bases from V and 10 from J; bases not matched to a gene: 3. Germline CDR1 and CDR2: MNHEY and SVGAGI. The CDR3 loop is CASIRDRGEQFF. The CDR3, as DNA: TGTGCCAGCATCCGGGACAGGGGGGAGCAGTTCTTC.

J is TRBJ2-3 and V is TRBV29-1; 7 nucleotides align to TRBD1. The CDR3 is made up of 14 amino acids. Germline values: CDR1 SQVTM, CDR2 ANQGSEA. The J segment lost 4 bases and the V segment lost 7 bases, leaving 11 bases of the junction unmatched. CDR3 amino acids: CSAVRTGGADTQYF. As DNA, the CDR3 is TGCAGCGCCGTAAGGACAGGCGGCGCAGATACGCAGTATTTT.

This clone has just one count. The genes are TRBV7-3 and TRBJ1-2; 8 bases match TRBD1. The CDR3 totals 15 residues. Trimming cost V 2 bases and J 3 bases; bases outside gene matches: 5. Germline CDR1 SGHTA, CDR2 FQGTGA. The CDR3 DNA follows: TGTGCCAGCAGCTTAGAAGGACAGGGCGACTATGGCTACACCTTC. It is translated as CASSLEGQGDYGYTF.

The chain employs TRBV13 and TRBJ1-1; D might be TRBD1 (5 bases). The CDR3 contains 14 residues. V was cut by 5 bases and J by 3 bases, with 13 bases left in between. Germline V gene data show CDR1 as PRHDT and CDR2 as FYEKMQ (reference sequence). The CDR3 loop is CASSPGDLHTEAFF. The CDR3 bases are TGTGCCAGCAGCCCGGGGGACTTGCACACTGAAGCTTTCTTT.